These 28 T cell receptor beta chains came from one sample sequenced in a study of blood T cell repertoires in COVID-19. The data were produced by immunoSEQ multiplex PCR, yet TCRdb's version contains in-frame clones alone and is incomplete. The table shows around 99,000 clones, with around three quarters occurring only once. Sequenced material: peripheral blood. These receptors came from a human donor in a cohort sampled during active or convalescent COVID-19.

The chain recombines TRBV5-1 with TRBJ1-1; a weak D match, TRBD1 (5 bases). Germline CDR1 and CDR2: SGHRS and YFSETQ. The V and J ends lost 7 bases and 6 bases respectively, with 25 bases between them. CDR3 length: 16 residues. The CDR3, as DNA: TGCGCCAGCCATTCAGGTACAGGTCGCGATCTGGCTGAAGCTTTCTTT. Its protein product is CASHSGTGRDLAEAFF.

The genes are TRBV29-1 and TRBJ2-7, with a possible D match to TRBD1 (6 bases). The germline V gene has CDR1 SQVTM and CDR2 ANQGSEA. The germline V and J ends were trimmed by 7 bases and 6 bases, with 13 bases remaining between them. CDR3 length equals 11 residues. CDR3 sequence reads: CSGAQGSEQYF. As DNA, the CDR3 is TGCAGCGGGGCACAGGGCTCCGAGCAGTACTTC.

There are a few counts of this clone. The V and J genes are TRBV5-1 and TRBJ2-3; possible D gene TRBD1, 6 bases. V lost 0 bases and J lost 2, with 13 bases in between. Germline loops: CDR1 SGHRS, CDR2 YFSETQ. This CDR3 region has 16 residues. CDR3: CASSLEGELNTDTQYF. The CDR3 nucleotides are TGCGCCAGCAGCTTGGAGGGGGAGTTGAACACAGATACGCAGTATTTT. Based on the CDR3 plus reference TRBV5-1 and TRBJ2-3, the full variable domain is KAGVTQTPRYLIKTRGQQVTLSCSPISGHRSVSWYQQTPGQGLQFLFEYFSETQRNKGNFPGRFSGRQFSNSRSEMNVSTLELGDSALYLCASSLEGELNTDTQYFGPGTRLTVL.

V gene TRBV6-6 combines with J gene TRBJ2-7, with 8 bases lining up with TRBD2. Germline CDR1 is MNHNY and CDR2 is SVGAGI (reference sequence). This CDR3 has 15 residues. The junction had 5 bases not matched to a gene; V was cut back by 4 bases and J by 0 bases. The CDR3 sequence: CASSFASGSSYEQYF. DNA for the CDR3: TGTGCCAGCAGTTTTGCCAGCGGGAGCTCCTACGAGCAGTACTTC.

This clone was observed a few times. This chain connects TRBV25-1 to TRBJ2-5, with D perhaps matching TRBD1 (6 bases). CDR1 and CDR2 from the germline V gene are MGHDK and SYGVNS. V dropped 9 bases and J dropped 4 bases, with 12 bases sitting between them. The CDR3 consists of 12 residues. In DNA, the CDR3 is TGTGCCAGGCCTAGGGGGTTAGAGACCCAGTACTTC. As protein: CARPRGLETQYF. Full variable domain (missing parts from reference TRBV25-1 and TRBJ2-5): EADIYQTPRYLVIGTGKKITLECSQTMGHDKMYWYQQDPGMELHLIHYSYGVNSTEKGDLSSESTVSRIRTEHFPLTLESARPSHTSQYLCARPRGLETQYFGPGTRLLVL.

The CDR3 coding sequence is TGTGCCAGCAGTCCTACTAGCGGCTCCTACAATGAGCAGTTCTTC. Residues: CASSPTSGSYNEQFF. The chain employs TRBV28 and TRBJ2-1, with 8 bases lining up with TRBD2. The CDR3 runs 15 residues. Germline CDR1 is MDHEN and CDR2 is SYDVKM. V was clipped by 5 bases and J by 0 bases; unmatched bases: 3.

The chain uses TRBV4-3 and TRBJ2-1, with D unresolved. Germline V gene data show CDR1 as LGHNA and CDR2 as YSLEER. The germline V and J ends were trimmed by 0 bases and 3 bases, with 12 bases remaining between them. The CDR3 is 16 amino acids. CDR3 region: CASSQDRSADYNEQFF. In nucleotides, the CDR3 is TGCGCCAGCAGCCAAGATCGCTCGGCGGACTACAATGAGCAGTTCTTC.

The J gene is TRBJ2-2, the V gene TRBV5-6; D gene ambiguous. The CDR3 has 13 residues. Trimming stripped 2 bases from V and 1 base from J, with 3 bases between. The germline V gene has CDR1 SGHDT and CDR2 YYEEEE. CDR3 DNA sequence: TGTGCCAGCAGCTTCCAGAACACCGGGGAGCTGTTTTTT. Translating it yields CASSFQNTGELFF.

This clone was picked up one time. Written as DNA, the CDR3 is TGTGCCAGCAGTTCAGCCCTGCAGGGTAATTCACCCCTCCACTTT. Its translation is CASSSALQGNSPLHF. The V call is TRBV7-2, the J call TRBJ1-6; D is perhaps TRBD1 (5 bases). V lost 6 bases and J 6 bases, leaving 15 bases between the germline ends. CDR3 length equals 15 residues. CDR1 and CDR2 (germline): SGHTA, FQGNSA.

The V gene is TRBV4-1, the J gene TRBJ2-5; 7 bases are shared with TRBD1. With 1 base clipped from V and 3 bases from J, the junction kept 2 bases outside the gene matches. There are 14 residues in the CDR3. In germline, CDR1 is MGHRA, CDR2 YSYEKL. This CDR3 reads CASSQAQGEETQYF. DNA of the CDR3: TGCGCCAGCAGCCAAGCTCAGGGGGAAGAGACCCAGTACTTC.

A single count supports this clone. The gene calls are TRBV28 and TRBJ1-1; the D is unclear. The CDR3 has 14 amino acids. The ends were cut back, 5 bases at V and 5 bases at J, with 15 bases in the middle. The germline V gene encodes CDR1 MDHEN and CDR2 SYDVKM. The CDR3 reads CASSRPEMGTEAFF. CDR3 bases: TGTGCCAGCAGTCGACCGGAGATGGGTACTGAAGCTTTCTTT.

This sequence joins TRBV3-1 (or the pseudogene TRBV3-2) and TRBJ2-7, with 9 positions matching TRBD1. Germline loops: CDR1 LGHDT, CDR2 YNNKEL (reference sequence). After removal of 4 bases from V and 6 bases from J, the junction contained 10 bases not matched to a gene. CDR3 size: 15 residues. CDR3 region: CASSPGTGSRGEQYF. The CDR3 bases are TGTGCCAGCAGCCCGGGGACAGGGAGTCGTGGCGAGCAGTACTTC.

CDR3 amino acids: CASSMGLGQARNEQYF. In DNA, the CDR3 is TGTGCCAGCAGCATGGGACTGGGACAGGCCAGGAACGAGCAGTACTTC. The chain uses TRBV9 and TRBJ2-7; 8 bases match TRBD1. The trim removed 4 bases at V and 5 bases at J, leaving 14 bases unmatched. This CDR3 comprises 16 residues. Germline V lookup: CDR1 SGDLS, CDR2 YYNGEE.

V usage is TRBV29-1 and J usage is TRBJ1-1, with no clear D. Looked up from germline, CDR1 is SQVTM and CDR2 is ANQGSEA. CDR3 size: 13 residues. Trimming cost V 2 bases and J 4 bases, with 11 bases left between them. CDR3 nucleotide sequence: TGCAGCGTTGAAACAGAAATCAGCACTGAAGCTTTCTTT. Translation gives CSVETEISTEAFF.

The gene calls are TRBV7-8 and TRBJ2-3; 12 nucleotides line up with TRBD2. Germline CDR1 is SGHVS and CDR2 is FQNEAQ. The CDR3 has 19 residues. V was clipped by 1 base and J by 1 base; unmatched bases: 9. CDR3 in amino acids: CASSLGILAGGRRTDTQYF. In DNA form, the CDR3 reads TGTGCCAGCAGCTTAGGTATCCTAGCGGGGGGGCGTCGCACAGATACGCAGTATTTT.

The table lists this clone with a count of one. V and J are TRBV7-9 and TRBJ2-7, with 9 positions matching TRBD1. With 4 bases clipped from V and 2 bases from J, the junction kept 6 bases outside the gene matches. The germline CDR1 and CDR2 sequences are SEHNR and FQNEAQ (reference sequence). The CDR3 has 15 residues. CDR3 region: CASSSRDRAPYEQYF. The CDR3 DNA reads as TGTGCCAGCAGCTCCCGGGACAGGGCCCCCTACGAGCAGTACTTC.

The rearrangement uses TRBV28 and TRBJ2-3; TRBD2 matches 7 bases. Unmatched junction bases numbered 14, after V lost 10 bases and J lost 1 base. The CDR3 has 16 amino acids. Germline CDR1 and CDR2: MDHEN and SYDVKM. The CDR3 region has the DNA TGTGCCACCGTGGGACGGGGAACTAGCGGCACAGATACGCAGTATTTT. It encodes CATVGRGTSGTDTQYF.

The CDR3 loop reads CASSRGPNEKLFF. CDR3 nucleotide sequence: TGTGCCAGCAGCCGAGGGCCTAATGAAAAACTGTTTTTT. This chain links TRBV3-1 (or the pseudogene TRBV3-2) with TRBJ1-4; D not resolved. The CDR3 is 13 amino acids. Trimming removed 4 bases from V and 3 bases from J, with 6 bases in between. Germline CDR1 LGHDT, CDR2 YNNKEL (reference sequence).

This sequence joins TRBV27 and TRBJ1-1; a weak D match, TRBD1 (5 bases). Germline CDR1 and CDR2: MNHEY and SMNVEV (reference sequence). Trimming stripped 2 bases from V and 5 bases from J, with 12 bases between. The length of the CDR3 is 14 residues. CDR3 sequence reads: CASSLKGRDTEAFF. DNA of the CDR3: TGTGCCAGCAGTTTAAAGGGGAGGGATACTGAAGCTTTCTTT.

This clone was seen more than once but under ten times. The chain has TRBV5-1 and TRBJ2-2; perhaps TRBD1 as D (6 bases). The V end was cut by 4 bases, the J end by 4 bases, with 14 bases between. Germline V gives CDR1 SGHRS, CDR2 YFSETQ. The CDR3 has 15 amino acids. The CDR3 reads CASSPGAGVTGELFF. DNA of the CDR3: TGCGCCAGCAGCCCTGGCGCAGGGGTCACCGGGGAGCTGTTTTTT.

This chain links TRBV4-3 with TRBJ2-7; 8 bases match TRBD1. CDR1 and CDR2 (germline): LGHNA, YSLEER. The J segment lost 5 bases and the V segment lost 0 bases, leaving 6 bases of the junction unmatched. CDR3 length: 15 residues. The CDR3 sequence: CASSQERQGWNEQYF. The CDR3 nucleotides read TGCGCCAGCAGCCAAGAGAGACAGGGGTGGAACGAGCAGTACTTC.

J is TRBJ2-7 and V is TRBV6-6; 13 nucleotides line up with TRBD2. Germline V gives CDR1 MNHNY, CDR2 SVGAGI (reference sequence). The CDR3 length is 16 residues. With V trimmed by 7 bases and J by 6 bases, 12 bases remained unmatched. The CDR3 DNA reads as TGTGCCAGCACTCCCGTGGCGGGACTAGCGGGGTTCGAGCAGTACTTC. Its translation: CASTPVAGLAGFEQYF.

This clone occurred once. This chain uses TRBV9 with TRBJ2-7, with D possibly being TRBD1 (7 bases). There are 14 residues in the CDR3. Germline V gene data show CDR1 as SGDLS and CDR2 as YYNGEE. The V end lost 2 bases, the J end lost 3 bases, and 12 bases lay between the germline ends. The CDR3 spells CASSVDRRGYEQYF. The CDR3 DNA reads TGTGCCAGCAGCGTGGACAGGCGGGGCTACGAGCAGTACTTC.

This chain uses TRBV15 with TRBJ2-1; 8 bases map to TRBD1. The germline gives CDR1 LNHNV, CDR2 YYDKDF (reference sequence). The CDR3 extends over 15 amino acids. After removal of 4 bases from V and 6 bases from J, the junction contained 8 bases not matched to a gene. DNA of the CDR3: TGTGCCACCAGCAAAACGACAGGGGAGGTCAATGAGCAGTTCTTC. Residues: CATSKTTGEVNEQFF.

J is TRBJ1-3 and V is TRBV11-2; D unresolved. CDR1 and CDR2 (germline): SGHAT, FQNNGV. V was trimmed by 4 bases and J by 2 bases, leaving 15 bases between them. The CDR3 runs to 16 residues. The CDR3 here is CASSSQPGNTGNTIYF. CDR3 bases: TGTGCCAGCAGCTCCCAACCCGGGAATACTGGAAACACCATATATTTT. The full variable domain, in which reference TRBV11-2 and TRBJ1-3 provide the parts outside the CDR3, is EAGVAQSPRYKIIEKRQSVAFWCNPISGHATLYWYQQILGQGPKLLIQFQNNGVVDDSQLPKDRFSAERLKGVDSTLKIQPAKLEDSAVYLCASSSQPGNTGNTIYFGEGSWLTVV.

The chain is built from TRBV4-3 and TRBJ1-2, with D unclear. Trimming took 0 bases from V and 3 from J, leaving 14 bases between them. The CDR3 has 16 amino acids. Germline lookup yields CDR1 LGHNA and CDR2 YSLEER. CDR3 amino acids: CASSQEGPGGHYGYTF. The CDR3 DNA reads TGCGCCAGCAGCCAAGAAGGGCCGGGAGGCCACTATGGCTACACCTTC.

This clone was recorded once. This chain connects TRBV13 to TRBJ1-1, with a weak D call TRBD1 (5 bases). Germline lookup yields CDR1 PRHDT and CDR2 FYEKMQ (reference sequence). The CDR3 consists of 15 residues. V was trimmed by 0 bases and J by 0 bases, leaving 8 bases between them. CDR3 in DNA: TGTGCCAGCAGCTTAGGCAGGGTGATGAACACTGAAGCTTTCTTT. This gives the protein CASSLGRVMNTEAFF.

A remark on this clone: An end of the junction does not agree with germline; a read error may underlie this. Other DNA sequences in the same sample also yield this CDR3. The CDR3 spells CASSPGLAGSGELFF. The DNA of the CDR3 is TGTGCTAGCAGCCCGGGACTAGCGGGTTCCGGGGAGCTGTTTTTT. The chain couples TRBV7-7 to TRBJ2-2; 12 positions agree with TRBD2. Germline V gives CDR1 SSHAT, CDR2 FNYEAQ (reference sequence). The CDR3 consists of 15 residues.